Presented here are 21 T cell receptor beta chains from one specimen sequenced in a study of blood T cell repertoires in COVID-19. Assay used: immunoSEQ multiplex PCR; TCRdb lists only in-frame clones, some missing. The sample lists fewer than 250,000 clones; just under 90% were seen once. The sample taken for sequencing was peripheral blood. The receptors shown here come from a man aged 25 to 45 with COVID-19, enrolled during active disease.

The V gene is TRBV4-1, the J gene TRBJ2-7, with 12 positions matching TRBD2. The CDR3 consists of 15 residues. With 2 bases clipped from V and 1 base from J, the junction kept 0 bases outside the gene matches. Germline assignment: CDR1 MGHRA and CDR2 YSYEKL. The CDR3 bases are TGCGCCAGCAGCCAACTAGCGGGGGGGTCCTACGAGCAGTACTTC. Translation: CASSQLAGGSYEQYF.

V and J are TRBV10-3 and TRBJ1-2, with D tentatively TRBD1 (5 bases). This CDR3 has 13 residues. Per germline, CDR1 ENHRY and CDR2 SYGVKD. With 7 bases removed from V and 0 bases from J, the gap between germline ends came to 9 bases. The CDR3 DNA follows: TGTGCCATCAAGAGACAGACTAACTATGGCTACACCTTC. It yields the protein CAIKRQTNYGYTF.

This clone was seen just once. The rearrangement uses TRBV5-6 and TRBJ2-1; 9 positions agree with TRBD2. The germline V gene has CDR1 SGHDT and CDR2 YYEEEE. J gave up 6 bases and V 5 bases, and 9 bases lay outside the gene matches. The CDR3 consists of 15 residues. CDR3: CASSGAGGPINEQFF. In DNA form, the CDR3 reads TGTGCCAGCAGTGGTGCGGGAGGGCCGATCAATGAGCAGTTCTTC.

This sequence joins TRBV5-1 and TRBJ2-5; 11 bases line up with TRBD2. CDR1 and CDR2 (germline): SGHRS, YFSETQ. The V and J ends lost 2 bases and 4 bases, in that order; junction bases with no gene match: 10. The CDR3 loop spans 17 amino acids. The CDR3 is CASSFRLAGPSVETQYF. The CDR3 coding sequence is TGCGCCAGCAGCTTTCGACTAGCGGGACCTAGCGTAGAGACCCAGTACTTC.

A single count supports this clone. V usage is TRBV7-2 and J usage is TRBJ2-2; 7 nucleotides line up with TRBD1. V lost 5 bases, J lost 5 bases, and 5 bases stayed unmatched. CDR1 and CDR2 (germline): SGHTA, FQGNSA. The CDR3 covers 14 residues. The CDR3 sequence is CASSRSTGTGELFF. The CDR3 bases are TGTGCCAGCAGCCGTTCGACAGGGACCGGGGAGCTGTTTTTT.

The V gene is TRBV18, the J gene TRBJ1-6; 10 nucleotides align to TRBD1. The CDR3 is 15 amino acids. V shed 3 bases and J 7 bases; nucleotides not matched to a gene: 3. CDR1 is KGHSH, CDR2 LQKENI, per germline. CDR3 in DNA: TGTGCCAGCTCACCGGGACAGGGGCCGAATTCACCCCTCCACTTT. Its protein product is CASSPGQGPNSPLHF. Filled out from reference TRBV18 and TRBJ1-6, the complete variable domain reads NAGVMQNPRHLVRRRGQEARLRCSPMKGHSHVYWYRQLPEEGLKFMVYLQKENIIDESGMPKERFSAEFPKEGPSILRIQQVVRGDSAAYFCASSPGQGPNSPLHFGNGTRLTVT.

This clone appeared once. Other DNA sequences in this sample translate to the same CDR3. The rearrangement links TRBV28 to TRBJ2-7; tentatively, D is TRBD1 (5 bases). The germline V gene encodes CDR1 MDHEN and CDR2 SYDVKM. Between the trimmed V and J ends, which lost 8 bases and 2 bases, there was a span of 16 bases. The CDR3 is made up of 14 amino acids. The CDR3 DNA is TGTGCCAGCTCACTGGGCCAGGGCCCCTACGAGCAGTACTTC. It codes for CASSLGQGPYEQYF.

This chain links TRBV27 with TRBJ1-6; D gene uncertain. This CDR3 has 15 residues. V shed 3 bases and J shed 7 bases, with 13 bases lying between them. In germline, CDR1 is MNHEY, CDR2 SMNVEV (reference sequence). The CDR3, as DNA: TGTGCCAGCAGTTTTCAAGGACGGAGGAATTCACCCCTCCACTTT. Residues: CASSFQGRRNSPLHF.

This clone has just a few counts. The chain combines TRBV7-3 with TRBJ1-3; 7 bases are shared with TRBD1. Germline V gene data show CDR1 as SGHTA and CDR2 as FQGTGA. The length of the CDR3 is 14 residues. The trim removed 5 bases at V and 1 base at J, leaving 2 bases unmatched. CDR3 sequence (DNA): TGTGCCAGCAGCCCAGGGGGATCTGGAAACACCATATATTTT. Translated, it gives CASSPGGSGNTIYF.

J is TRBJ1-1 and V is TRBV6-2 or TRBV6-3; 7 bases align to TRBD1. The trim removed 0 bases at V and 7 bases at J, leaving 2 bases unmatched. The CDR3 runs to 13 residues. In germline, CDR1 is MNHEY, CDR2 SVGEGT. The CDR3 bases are TGTGCCAGCAGTTACTCAGGGGGCGGTGAAGCTTTCTTT. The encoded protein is CASSYSGGGEAFF.

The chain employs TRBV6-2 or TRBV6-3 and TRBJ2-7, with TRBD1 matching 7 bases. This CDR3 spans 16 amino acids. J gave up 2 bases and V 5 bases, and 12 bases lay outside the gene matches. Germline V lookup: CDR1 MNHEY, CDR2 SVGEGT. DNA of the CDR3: TGTGCCAGCAGTAAAAACTACGGGACAGCACCCTACGAGCAGTACTTC. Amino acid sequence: CASSKNYGTAPYEQYF.

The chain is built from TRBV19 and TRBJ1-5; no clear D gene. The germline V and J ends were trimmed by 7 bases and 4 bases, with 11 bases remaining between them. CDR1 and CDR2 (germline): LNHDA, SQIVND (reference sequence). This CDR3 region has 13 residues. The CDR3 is CASTPNRNQPQHF. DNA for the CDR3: TGTGCCAGTACCCCTAACCGAAATCAGCCCCAGCATTTT.

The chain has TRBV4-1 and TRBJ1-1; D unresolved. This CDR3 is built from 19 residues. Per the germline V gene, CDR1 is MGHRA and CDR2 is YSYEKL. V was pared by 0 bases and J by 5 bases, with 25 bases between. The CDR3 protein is CASSQDPGIILNTGTEAFF. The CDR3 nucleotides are TGCGCCAGCAGCCAAGATCCGGGGATTATACTCAACACCGGGACTGAAGCTTTCTTT.

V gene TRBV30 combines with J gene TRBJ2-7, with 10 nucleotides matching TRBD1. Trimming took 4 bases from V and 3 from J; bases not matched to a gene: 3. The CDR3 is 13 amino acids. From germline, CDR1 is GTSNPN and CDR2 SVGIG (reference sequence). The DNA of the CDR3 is TGTGCCTGGACCCGGACAGGGGGCTACGAGCAGTACTTC. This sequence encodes CAWTRTGGYEQYF.

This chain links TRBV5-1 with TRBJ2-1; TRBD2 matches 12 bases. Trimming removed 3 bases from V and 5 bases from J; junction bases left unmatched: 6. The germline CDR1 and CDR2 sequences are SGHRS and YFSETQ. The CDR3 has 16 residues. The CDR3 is CASSSTSGGYNNEQFF. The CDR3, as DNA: TGCGCCAGCAGCTCGACTAGCGGGGGTTACAACAATGAGCAGTTCTTC.

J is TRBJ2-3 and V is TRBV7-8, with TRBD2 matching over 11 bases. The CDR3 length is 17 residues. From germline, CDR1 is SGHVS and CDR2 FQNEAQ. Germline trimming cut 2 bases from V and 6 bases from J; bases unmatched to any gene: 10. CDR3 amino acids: CASSLSLAVAGGDTQYF. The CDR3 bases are TGTGCCAGCAGCTTAAGTTTAGCGGTAGCGGGGGGGGATACGCAGTATTTT.

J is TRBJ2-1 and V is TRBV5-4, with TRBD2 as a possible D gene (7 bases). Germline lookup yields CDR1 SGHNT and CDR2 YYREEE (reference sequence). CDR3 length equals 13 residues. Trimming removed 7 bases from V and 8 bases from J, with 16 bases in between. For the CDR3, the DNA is TGTGCCAGCTCAATGGAAGGGGGGGATGAGCAGTTCTTC. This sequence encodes CASSMEGGDEQFF.

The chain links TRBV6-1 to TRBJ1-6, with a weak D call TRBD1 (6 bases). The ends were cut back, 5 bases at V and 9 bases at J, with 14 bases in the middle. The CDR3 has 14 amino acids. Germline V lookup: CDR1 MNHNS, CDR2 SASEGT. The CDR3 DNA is TGTGCCAGCAGTAACAGGGCCAGGTCTTCACCCCTCCACTTT. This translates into CASSNRARSSPLHF.

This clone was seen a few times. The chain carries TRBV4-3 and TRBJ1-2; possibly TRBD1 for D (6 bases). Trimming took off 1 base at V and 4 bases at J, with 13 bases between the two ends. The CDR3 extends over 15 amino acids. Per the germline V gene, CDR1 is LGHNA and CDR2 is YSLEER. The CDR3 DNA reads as TGCGCCAGCAGCCAAGGTACGCAGGGGATCTATGGCTACACCTTC. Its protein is CASSQGTQGIYGYTF.

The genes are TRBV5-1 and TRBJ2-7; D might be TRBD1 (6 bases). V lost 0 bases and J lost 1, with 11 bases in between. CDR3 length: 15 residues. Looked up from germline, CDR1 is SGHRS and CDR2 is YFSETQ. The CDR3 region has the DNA TGCGCCAGCAGCTTGGAGGGGGTGAGGTCCTACGAGCAGTACTTC. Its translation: CASSLEGVRSYEQYF. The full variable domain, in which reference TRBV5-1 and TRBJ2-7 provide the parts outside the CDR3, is KAGVTQTPRYLIKTRGQQVTLSCSPISGHRSVSWYQQTPGQGLQFLFEYFSETQRNKGNFPGRFSGRQFSNSRSEMNVSTLELGDSALYLCASSLEGVRSYEQYFGPGTRLTVT.

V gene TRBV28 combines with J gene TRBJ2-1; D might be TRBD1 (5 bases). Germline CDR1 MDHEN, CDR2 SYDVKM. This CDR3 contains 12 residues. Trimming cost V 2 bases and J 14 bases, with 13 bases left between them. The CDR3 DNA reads TGTGCCAGCAGTTTAACTTGGCCAGGGAAGTTCTTC. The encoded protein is CASSLTWPGKFF.